These 3 T cell receptor beta chains were sequenced from one sample in a study of radiotherapy plus CTLA-4 blockade in lung cancer. The assay was immunoSEQ multiplex PCR, and TCRdb's table has in-frame clones only and misses some. The table shows about 60,000 clones, with 72% occurring only once. Specimen: peripheral blood, collected from a patient treated with radiotherapy plus ipilimumab. All receptors derive from a human donor with non-small cell lung cancer whose response to radiotherapy plus ipilimumab could not be evaluated.

Concerning this clone itself: At one boundary the junction diverges from the germline segment, which might be a read error. J is TRBJ1-6 and V is TRBV4-1; 8 bases map to TRBD1. Germline V gene data show CDR1 as MGHRA and CDR2 as YSYEKL. The CDR3 is made up of 15 amino acids. Written as DNA, the CDR3 is TGTGCCAGCAGCCACGGACAGGGCGCTAATTCACCCCTCCACTTT. Encoded protein: CASSHGQGANSPLHF.

This clone is medium-sized in the sample. The J gene is TRBJ1-5, the V gene TRBV21-1; the table names TRBD1, a call not compared with the DNA. TRBV21-1 represents a pseudogene. This CDR3 is built from 15 residues. CDR3 amino acids: CASSPQDSPDQPQHF. The CDR3 DNA reads TGTGCCAGCAGCCCTCAGGACAGCCCGGATCAGCCCCAGCATTTT.

J is TRBJ1-1 and V is TRBV5-1; D is possibly TRBD1 (5 bases). V lost 3 bases and J lost 3, with 18 bases in between. The CDR3 is 16 amino acids. Per germline, CDR1 SGHRS and CDR2 YFSETQ. The CDR3 protein is CASSSRTTVGDTEAFF. The CDR3 DNA reads TGCGCCAGCAGCTCCCGGACAACCGTAGGGGACACTGAAGCTTTCTTT.